The TCR beta chain under discussion was sequenced for a study of shared clonotypes between healthy human individuals. The ends were cut back, 5 bases at V and 5 bases at J, with 21 bases in the middle. The germline V gene has CDR1 LNHDA and CDR2 SQIVND (reference sequence). The CDR3 contains 16 residues. The run depth of the assay was deep. The repertoire was sequenced with immunoSEQ multiplex PCR; TCRdb's copy has only in-frame clones and lacks some. This table has about 360,000 clones, less than 75% appearing once. V and J are TRBV19 and TRBJ2-5; D is perhaps TRBD2 (6 bases). This TCR was sampled from a man in his thirties or forties in good health. The sequencing sample was made of memory CD4+ T cells sorted from blood. Subset in this sample: CD45RA-negative fraction. DNA of the CDR3: TGTGCCAGTAGTCCGAGAGAGCGGGCACTTGGGGAGACCCAGTACTTC. As protein: CASSPRERALGETQYF.